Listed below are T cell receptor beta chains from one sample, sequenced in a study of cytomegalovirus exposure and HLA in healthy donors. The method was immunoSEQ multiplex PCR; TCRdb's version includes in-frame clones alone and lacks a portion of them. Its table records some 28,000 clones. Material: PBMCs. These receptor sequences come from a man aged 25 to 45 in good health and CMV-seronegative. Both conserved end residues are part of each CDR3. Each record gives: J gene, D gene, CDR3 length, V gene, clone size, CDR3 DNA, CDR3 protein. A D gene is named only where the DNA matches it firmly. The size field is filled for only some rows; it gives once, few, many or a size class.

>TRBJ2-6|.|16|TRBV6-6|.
TGTGCCAGCAGTTACGGGACACTCTCTGGGGCCAACGTCCTGACTTTC
CASSYGTLSGANVLTF
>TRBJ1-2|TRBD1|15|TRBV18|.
TGTGCCAGCTCACCACAGGGACAGGGTGACTATGGCTACACCTTC
CASSPQGQGDYGYTF
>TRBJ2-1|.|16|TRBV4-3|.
TGCGCCAGCAGCCAAGAAGTCGGACTCCCATCCGATGAGCAGTTCTTC
CASSQEVGLPSDEQFF
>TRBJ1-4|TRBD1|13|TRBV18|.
TGTGCCAGTTCGACAGGGCCCGATGAAAAACTGTTTTTT
CASSTGPDEKLFF
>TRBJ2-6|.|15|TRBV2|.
TGTGCCAGCAGTGAAGCTGTTGGGAGCGCCAGGGTCCTGACTTTC
CASSEAVGSARVLTF
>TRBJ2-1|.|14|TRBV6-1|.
TGTGCCAGCGGGGCGACAGGTACCTACAATGAGCAGTTCTTC
CASGATGTYNEQFF
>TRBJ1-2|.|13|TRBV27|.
TGTGCCAGCAGTGTGGGGGGTGGCTATGGCTACACCTTC
CASSVGGGYGYTF
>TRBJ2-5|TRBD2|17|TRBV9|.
TGTGCCAGCAGCTTTGGACTAGCGGGGACCAGGTGGGAGACCCAGTACTTC
CASSFGLAGTRWETQYF
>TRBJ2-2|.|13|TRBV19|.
TGTGCCAGTAGTATCATGGGGAGCGGGGAGCTGTTTTTT
CASSIMGSGELFF
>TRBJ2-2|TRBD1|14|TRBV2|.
TGTGCCAGCAGGGGGACAGGGGCCACCGGGGAGCTGTTTTTT
CASRGTGATGELFF
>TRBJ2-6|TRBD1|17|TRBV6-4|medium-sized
TGTGCCAGCACTGCGGGGACAGGGGGGTCTGGGGCCAACGTCCTGACTTTC
CASTAGTGGSGANVLTF
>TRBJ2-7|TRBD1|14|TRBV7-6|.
TGTGCCAGCAGCTTATGGACAGGGTCCTACGAGCAGTACTTC
CASSLWTGSYEQYF
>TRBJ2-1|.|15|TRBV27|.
TGTGCCAGCAGGGCTAGAGGACTCTCGGGCAATGAGCAGTTCTTC
CASRARGLSGNEQFF
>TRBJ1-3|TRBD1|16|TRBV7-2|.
TGTGCCAGCAGCCCACAGGGGAAACTATGGGGAAACACCATATATTTT
CASSPQGKLWGNTIYF
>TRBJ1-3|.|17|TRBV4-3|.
TGCGCCAGCAGCCACCGCGGGGGGGGGTTGGATGGAAACACCATATATTTT
CASSHRGGGLDGNTIYF
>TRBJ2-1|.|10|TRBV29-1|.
TGCAGCGTTGATACGGATGAGCAGTTCTTC
CSVDTDEQFF
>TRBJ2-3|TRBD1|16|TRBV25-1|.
TGTGCCAGCAGTGAAAGTCAGGGGGCTCTTTCAGATACGCAGTATTTT
CASSESQGALSDTQYF
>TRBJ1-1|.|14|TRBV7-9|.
TGTGCCAGCAGCTTAGCGGGCGGGGGGACTGAAGCTTTCTTT
CASSLAGGGTEAFF
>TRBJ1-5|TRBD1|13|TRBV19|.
TGTGCCAGTAGTACAGGGGGAGATCAGCCCCAGCATTTT
CASSTGGDQPQHF
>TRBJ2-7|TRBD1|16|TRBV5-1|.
TGCGCCAGCAGCTCACAACCCGGGACAGGGAGCTACGAGCAGTACTTC
CASSSQPGTGSYEQYF
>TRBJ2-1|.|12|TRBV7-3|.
TGTGCCTCAGGGAAACCCTACAATGAGCAGTTCTTC
CASGKPYNEQFF
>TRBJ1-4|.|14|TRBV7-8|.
TGTGCCAGCAGCCGGCGGCAGGGTGGTGAAAAACTGTTTTTT
CASSRRQGGEKLFF
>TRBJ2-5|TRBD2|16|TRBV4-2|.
TGTGCCAGCAGCCAAGATTTTAGCGGGGGGGCGGAGACCCAGTACTTC
CASSQDFSGGAETQYF
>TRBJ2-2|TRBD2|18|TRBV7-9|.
TGTGCCAGCAGCCCACCACTAGCGGGGGGGATGGAGGCCGGGGAGCTGTTTTTT
CASSPPLAGGMEAGELFF
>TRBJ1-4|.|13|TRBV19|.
TGTGCCAGTAGTCGGGAAACTAATGAAAAACTGTTTTTT
CASSRETNEKLFF
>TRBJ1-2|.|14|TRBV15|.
TGTGCCACCAGCAGAGGGGAGGGCTCCTATGGCTACACCTTC
CATSRGEGSYGYTF
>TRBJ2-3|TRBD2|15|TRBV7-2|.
TGTGCCAGCAGCTCCCGGGAGACTAGCGTAAATACGCAGTATTTT
CASSSRETSVNTQYF
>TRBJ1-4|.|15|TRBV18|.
TGTGCCAGCTCGCCGAATCGAAGGGGAAATGAAAAACTGTTTTTT
CASSPNRRGNEKLFF
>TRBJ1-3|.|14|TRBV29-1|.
TGCAGCGTTGGGGCAGGGCTACACGGAAACACCATATATTTT
CSVGAGLHGNTIYF
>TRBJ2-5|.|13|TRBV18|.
TGTGCCAGCTCACGAGGTACTGACGAGACCCAGTACTTC
CASSRGTDETQYF
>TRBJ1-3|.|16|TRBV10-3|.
TGTGCCATCGGCGGAGGCAAGCCTTTCTCTGGAAACACCATATATTTT
CAIGGGKPFSGNTIYF
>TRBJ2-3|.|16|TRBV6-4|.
TGTGCCAGCAGTGACGGAACAGGGATCCACACAGATACGCAGTATTTT
CASSDGTGIHTDTQYF
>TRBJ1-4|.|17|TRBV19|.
TGTGCCAGTAGTATCGAGGGTTTACCTATCGGGAGTGAAAAACTGTTTTTT
CASSIEGLPIGSEKLFF
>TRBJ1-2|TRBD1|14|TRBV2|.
TGTGCCAGCAGAGACCATCACAGGGGCGATGGCTACACCTTC
CASRDHHRGDGYTF
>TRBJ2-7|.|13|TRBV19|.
TGTGCCAGTAGTTATCCGGGGGCCTACGAGCAGTACTTC
CASSYPGAYEQYF
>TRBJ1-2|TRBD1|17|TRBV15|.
TGTGCCACCAGCAGAGATCGAGGACAGGGCATCGCCTATGGCTACACCTTC
CATSRDRGQGIAYGYTF
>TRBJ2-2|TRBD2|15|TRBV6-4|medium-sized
TGTGCCAGCAGTGTCTTAGCGGGGGACACCGGGGAGCTGTTTTTT
CASSVLAGDTGELFF
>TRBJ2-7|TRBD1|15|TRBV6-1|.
TGTGCCAGCAGTGAAGCGCCGACAGGGATGAGCGAGCAGTACTTC
CASSEAPTGMSEQYF
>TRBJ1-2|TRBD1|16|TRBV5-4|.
TGTGCCAGCAGCGGAGGGACAGGGGGCGACGTCTATGGCTACACCTTC
CASSGGTGGDVYGYTF
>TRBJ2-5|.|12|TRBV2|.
TGTGCCAGCAGTGACAGGGCAGAGACCCAGTACTTC
CASSDRAETQYF
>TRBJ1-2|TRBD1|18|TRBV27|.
TGTGCCAGCAGGAAGGTTTCGGGACAGGGGCTTACTAACTATGGCTACACCTTC
CASRKVSGQGLTNYGYTF
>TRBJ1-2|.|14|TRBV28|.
TGTGCCAGCAGTTTTACGCAGGGGCGCTATGGCTACACCTTC
CASSFTQGRYGYTF
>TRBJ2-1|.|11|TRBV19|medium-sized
TGTGCCAGTAGTATTATCGGTGAGCAGTTCTTC
CASSIIGEQFF